This T cell receptor (beta chain) was captured by sequencing in a study of Graves' ophthalmopathy and Graves' hyperthyroidism. Study results and limitations: Blood repertoires reportedly contained most expanded thyroid clonotypes above 0.001 frequency.

Hyperthyroidism is called stable when no ophthalmopathy develops within 18 months of follow-up. Patients were diagnosed from clinical symptoms, serum thyroxine, TRAb, thyroid ultrasound and orbital computed tomography. TCR beta CDR3 regions were amplified from RNA transcripts. Amplification began with first-round RT-PCR using HTBI primers, then second-round multiplex PCR was performed. TCRdb used MiXCR to reprocess the multiplex PCR reads, holding one entry per CDR3 protein. The sample carries 400,000 to 450,000 distinct CDR3 sequences, more than 20% recorded once. There are 14 residues in the CDR3. Germline V CDR1 and CDR2: SEHNR, FQNEAQ (reference sequence). Points on this clonotype: Its antigen is still unknown. A junction end diverges from the germline sequence, so it may reflect a read error.

This chain links TRBV7-9 with TRBJ1-1, with 7 nucleotides matching TRBD1. The sequenced sample was peripheral blood. The receptor was derived from a woman aged 18-35 years with stable Graves' hyperthyroidism. The CDR3 spells CASSPRDSTPEAVF. CDR3 nucleotide sequence: TGTGCCAGCAGCCCACGGGACAGTACCCCTGAAGCTGTCTTT. Drawing the rest from reference TRBV7-9 and TRBJ1-1, the complete variable domain is DTGVSQNPRHKITKRGQNVTFRCDPISEHNRLYWYRQTLGQGPEFLTYFQNEAQLEKSRLLSDRFSAERPKGSFSTLEIQRTEQGDSAMYLCASSPRDSTPEAVFGQGTRLTVV.